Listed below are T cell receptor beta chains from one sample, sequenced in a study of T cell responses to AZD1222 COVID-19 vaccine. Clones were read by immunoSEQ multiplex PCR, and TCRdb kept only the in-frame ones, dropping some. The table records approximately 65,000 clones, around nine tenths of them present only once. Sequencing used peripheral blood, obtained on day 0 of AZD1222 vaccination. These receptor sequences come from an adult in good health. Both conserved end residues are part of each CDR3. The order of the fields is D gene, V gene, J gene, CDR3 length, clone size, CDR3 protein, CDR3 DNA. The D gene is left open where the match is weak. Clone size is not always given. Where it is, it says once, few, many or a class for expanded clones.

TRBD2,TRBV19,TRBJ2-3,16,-,CASSWTSGSSTDTQYF,TGTGCCAGTAGTTGGACTAGCGGCTCTAGCACAGATACGCAGTATTTT
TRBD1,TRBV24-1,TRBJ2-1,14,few,CATTGTGESDEQFF,TGTGCCACGACCGGGACAGGGGAATCAGATGAGCAGTTCTTC
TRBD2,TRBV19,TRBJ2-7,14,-,CASSPSGRGYEQYF,TGTGCCAGTAGTCCTAGCGGGAGGGGGTACGAGCAGTACTTC
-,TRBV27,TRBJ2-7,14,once,CASTRARGSYEQYF,TGTGCCAGCACTCGTGCCCGAGGATCCTACGAGCAGTACTTC
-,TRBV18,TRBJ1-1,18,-,CASSPRAIFWGVNTEAFF,TGTGCCAGCTCACCGAGAGCCATCTTTTGGGGGGTTAACACTGAAGCTTTCTTT
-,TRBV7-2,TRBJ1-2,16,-,CASSLMGTGTDYGYTF,TGTGCCAGCAGCTTAATGGGTACCGGGACGGATTATGGCTACACCTTC
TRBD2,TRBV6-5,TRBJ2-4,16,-,CASSYLSTSGENIQYF,TGTGCCAGCAGTTACTTGTCGACTAGCGGAGAGAACATTCAGTACTTC
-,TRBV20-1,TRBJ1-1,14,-,CSASSSWGPTEAFF,TGCAGTGCTAGTAGCTCCTGGGGCCCCACTGAAGCTTTCTTT
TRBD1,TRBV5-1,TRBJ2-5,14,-,CASKTDRAGATQYF,TGCGCCAGCAAAACCGACAGGGCCGGGGCGACCCAGTACTTC
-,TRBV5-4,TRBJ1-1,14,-,CASSFGTAGAEAFF,TGTGCCAGCAGCTTTGGGACGGCGGGGGCTGAAGCTTTCTTT
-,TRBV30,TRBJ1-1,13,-,CAWDEGPNTEAFF,TGTGCCTGGGATGAGGGGCCGAACACTGAAGCTTTCTTT
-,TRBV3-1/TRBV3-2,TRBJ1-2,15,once,CASSPWQATKLGYTF,TGTGCCAGCAGCCCATGGCAGGCCACCAAGCTTGGCTACACCTTC
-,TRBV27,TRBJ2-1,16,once,CASSLSPGSSYNEQFF,TGTGCCAGCAGTTTATCGCCGGGGAGCTCCTACAATGAGCAGTTCTTC
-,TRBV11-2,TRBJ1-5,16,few,CASSPGIFPSSEPQHF,TGTGCCAGCAGCCCCGGCATTTTCCCGTCTTCCGAGCCCCAGCATTTT
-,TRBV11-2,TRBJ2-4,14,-,CASTRRSPENIQYF,TGTGCCAGCACCAGGAGGTCGCCGGAGAACATTCAGTACTTC
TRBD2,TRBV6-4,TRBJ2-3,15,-,CASSDSAGGGDTQYF,TGTGCCAGCAGTGACTCAGCGGGAGGTGGAGATACGCAGTATTTT
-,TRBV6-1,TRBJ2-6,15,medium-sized,CASSEDTSGANVLTF,TGTGCCAGCAGTGAGGACACCTCTGGGGCCAACGTCCTGACTTTC
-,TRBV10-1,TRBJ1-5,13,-,CASSTGTNQPQHF,TGCGCCAGCAGTACAGGAACCAATCAGCCCCAGCATTTT
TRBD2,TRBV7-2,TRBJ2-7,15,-,CASSGGLADAYEQYF,TGTGCCAGCAGCGGGGGACTAGCGGACGCCTACGAGCAGTACTTC
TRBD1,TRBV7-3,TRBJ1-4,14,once,CASRWDRGNEKLFF,TGTGCCAGCAGGTGGGACAGGGGAAATGAAAAACTGTTTTTT
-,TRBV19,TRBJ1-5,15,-,CASSMDSRMVEPQHF,TGTGCCAGTAGTATGGACAGCCGAATGGTTGAGCCCCAGCATTTT
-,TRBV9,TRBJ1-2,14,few,CASSVGDELDGYTF,TGTGCCAGCAGCGTAGGGGACGAACTCGATGGCTACACCTTC
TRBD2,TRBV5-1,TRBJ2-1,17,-,CASSLGASGRLYNEQFF,TGCGCCAGCAGCTTGGGAGCTAGCGGGAGGTTATACAATGAGCAGTTCTTC
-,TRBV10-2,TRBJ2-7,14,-,CASRDGIFSYEQYF,TGCGCCAGCAGGGACGGGATCTTCTCCTACGAGCAGTACTTC
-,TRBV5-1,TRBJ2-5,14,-,CASSLGGHQETQYF,TGCGCCAGCAGCTTGGGGGGCCACCAAGAGACCCAGTACTTC
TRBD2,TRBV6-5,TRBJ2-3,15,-,CASRPSGSGTDTQYF,TGTGCCAGCAGACCAAGCGGGAGTGGTACAGATACGCAGTATTTT
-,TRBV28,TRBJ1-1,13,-,CASSKGLNTEAFF,TGTGCCAGCAGTAAGGGATTGAACACTGAAGCTTTCTTT